This is a list of T cell receptor beta chains from one sample in a study of vaccination effects on CD4 cells after COVID-19. The repertoire was sequenced with immunoSEQ multiplex PCR; TCRdb's copy has only in-frame clones and lacks some. Of roughly 24,000 clones detected, roughly 79% appear once; the ten largest clones hold around 6.5%. Antigens of these TCRs are unknown. The sequencing here drew on CD4+ T cells from PBMCs cultured with SARS-CoV-2 spike peptides, taken after COVID-19 vaccination. These receptors were taken from a human donor who received a COVID-19 vaccine. Some clones in this sample may be carry-over from other donors' samples. Each CDR3 is given with its conserved first and last residue. A D gene is named only where the DNA matches it firmly. A row's size may be missing; if present it is once, few, many or a size class.

d_gene,j_gene,abundance,v_gene,CDR3aa,CDR3nt
-,TRBJ1-5,-,TRBV30,CAWSVQGGGNQPQHF,TGTGCCTGGAGTGTCCAAGGGGGGGGAAATCAGCCCCAGCATTTT
-,TRBJ1-3,few,TRBV30,CASATASGNTIYF,TGTGCCTCGGCGACAGCCTCTGGAAACACCATATATTTT
-,TRBJ1-5,-,TRBV19,CASSPQQGSQPQHF,TGTGCCAGTAGTCCTCAACAGGGTAGTCAGCCCCAGCATTTT
TRBD2,TRBJ2-3,few,TRBV18,CASSKMTSSRTDTQYF,TGTGCCAGCTCAAAGATGACTAGCTCTCGCACAGATACGCAGTATTTT
TRBD1,TRBJ1-5,-,TRBV6-1,CASSESLNRGRQPQHF,TGTGCCAGCAGTGAATCCCTTAACAGGGGTAGACAGCCCCAGCATTTT
-,TRBJ2-1,-,TRBV19,CASSIAQGRGSYNEQFF,TGTGCCAGTAGTATAGCCCAGGGGCGGGGGTCCTACAATGAGCAGTTCTTC
TRBD1,TRBJ2-1,-,TRBV2,CASREDRVSEQFF,TGTGCCAGCAGAGAGGACAGGGTGAGTGAGCAGTTCTTC
-,TRBJ2-2,-,TRBV7-2,CASSLGGPNTGELFF,TGTGCCAGCAGCTTAGGGGGCCCGAACACCGGGGAGCTGTTTTTT
TRBD1,TRBJ1-6,few,TRBV5-1,CASSSTGTAQNSPLHF,TGCGCCAGCAGTTCTACCGGGACAGCTCAAAATTCACCCCTCCACTTT
TRBD2,TRBJ2-4,-,TRBV7-8,CASSLAWLAGEQYF,TGTGCCAGCAGCTTAGCGTGGCTAGCGGGGGAGCAGTACTTC
-,TRBJ1-5,few,TRBV2,CASSEISLGVQPQHF,TGTGCCAGCAGTGAAATCAGCCTAGGGGTTCAGCCCCAGCATTTT
TRBD1,TRBJ2-1,-,TRBV5-8,CASPLFPGTDIYRSYNEQFF,TGTGCCAGCCCACTCTTTCCCGGGACAGATATCTACCGCTCCTACAATGAGCAGTTCTTC
-,TRBJ1-1,-,TRBV29-1,CSVSNRDRGTTEAFF,TGCAGCGTCTCAAACCGGGACCGGGGGACAACTGAAGCTTTCTTT
TRBD2,TRBJ2-5,once,TRBV7-2,CASSPRGAQETQYF,TGTGCCAGCAGCCCGCGGGGGGCCCAAGAGACCCAGTACTTC
TRBD1,TRBJ2-5,-,TRBV18,CASSHTGTEYQETQYF,TGTGCCAGCTCACACACCGGGACAGAGTACCAAGAGACCCAGTACTTC
-,TRBJ2-2,-,TRBV7-7,CASSPTALNTGELFF,TGTGCCAGCAGCCCGACAGCCCTGAACACCGGGGAGCTGTTTTTT
TRBD2,TRBJ2-2,-,TRBV2,CASRGLAGPAGELFF,TGTGCCAGCCGGGGACTAGCGGGACCGGCCGGGGAGCTGTTTTTT
TRBD1,TRBJ1-2,-,TRBV7-2,CASSQGTGGTYGYTF,TGTGCCAGCAGCCAAGGGACAGGGGGGACCTATGGCTACACCTTC